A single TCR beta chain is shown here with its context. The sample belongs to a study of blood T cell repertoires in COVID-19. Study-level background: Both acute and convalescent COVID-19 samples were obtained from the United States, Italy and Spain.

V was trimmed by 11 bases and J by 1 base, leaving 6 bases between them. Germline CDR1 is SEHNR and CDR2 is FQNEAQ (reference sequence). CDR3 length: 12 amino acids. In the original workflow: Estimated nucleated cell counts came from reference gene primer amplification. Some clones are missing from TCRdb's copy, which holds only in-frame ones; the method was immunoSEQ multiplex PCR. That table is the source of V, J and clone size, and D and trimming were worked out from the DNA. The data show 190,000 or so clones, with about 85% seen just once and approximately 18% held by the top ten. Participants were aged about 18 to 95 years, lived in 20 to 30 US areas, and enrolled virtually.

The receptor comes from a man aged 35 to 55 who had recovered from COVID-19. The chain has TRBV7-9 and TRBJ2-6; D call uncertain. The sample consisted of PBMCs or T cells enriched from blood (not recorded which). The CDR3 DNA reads TGTGCCGTTTCGTCTGGGGCCAACGTCCTGACTTTC. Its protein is CAVSSGANVLTF.